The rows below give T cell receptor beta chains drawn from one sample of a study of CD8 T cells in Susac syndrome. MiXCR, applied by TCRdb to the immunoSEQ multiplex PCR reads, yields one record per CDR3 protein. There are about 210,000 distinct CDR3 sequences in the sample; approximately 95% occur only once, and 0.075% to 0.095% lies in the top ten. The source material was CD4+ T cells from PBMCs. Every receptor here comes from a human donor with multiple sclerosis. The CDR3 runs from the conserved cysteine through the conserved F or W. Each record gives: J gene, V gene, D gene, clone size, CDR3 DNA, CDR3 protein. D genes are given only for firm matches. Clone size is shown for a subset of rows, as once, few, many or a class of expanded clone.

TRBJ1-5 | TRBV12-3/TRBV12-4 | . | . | TGTGCCAGCAGTTCAGGGAGACGCAATCAGCCCCAGCATTTT | CASSSGRRNQPQHF
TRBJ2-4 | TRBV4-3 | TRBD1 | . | TGCGCCAGCAGCCAAGATTCCCGACAGGGGCTAGCCAAAAACATTCAGTACTTC | CASSQDSRQGLAKNIQYF
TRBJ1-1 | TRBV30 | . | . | TGTGCCTGTAGTCAGGGTTTGAACACTGAAGCTTTCTTT | CACSQGLNTEAFF
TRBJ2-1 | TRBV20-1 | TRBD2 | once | TGCAGTGCTAGGGACTCCGGGACTAGCGGGCGTAGTGAGCAGTTCTTC | CSARDSGTSGRSEQFF
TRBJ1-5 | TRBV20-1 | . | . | TGCAGTGCTAGAGATCTCGTGGGTGGGCGGGACAAAAATCAGCCCCAGCATTTT | CSARDLVGGRDKNQPQHF
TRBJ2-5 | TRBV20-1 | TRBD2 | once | TGCAGTGCTACCAAGTCGGCTAGCGGGGGGAACCACGGGGAGACCCAGTACTTC | CSATKSASGGNHGETQYF
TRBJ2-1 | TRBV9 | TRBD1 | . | TGTGCCAGCAGCGCGAGGGTTGGGACAGGGACCAATGAGCAGTTCTTC | CASSARVGTGTNEQFF
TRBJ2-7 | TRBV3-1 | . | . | TGTGCCGTTGGCAGGGACTCCTACGAGCAGTACTTC | CAVGRDSYEQYF
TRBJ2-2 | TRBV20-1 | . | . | TGCAGTGCGCCAACCACCACCGGGGAGCTGTTTTTT | CSAPTTTGELFF
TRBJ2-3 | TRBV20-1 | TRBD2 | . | TGCAGTGCTAGAGATTGGGCGGGAGGAATCACAGATACGCAGTATTTT | CSARDWAGGITDTQYF
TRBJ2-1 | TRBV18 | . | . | TGTGCCAGCTCACCACGGGGACACCTTTACAATGAGCAGTTCTTC | CASSPRGHLYNEQFF
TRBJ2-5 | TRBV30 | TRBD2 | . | TGTGCCTGGGCGAGCGGGATAGAGACCCAGTACTTC | CAWASGIETQYF
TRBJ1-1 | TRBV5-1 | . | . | TGCGCCAGCAGCTTACTGAACAGGGACGTCACTGAAGCTTTCTTT | CASSLLNRDVTEAFF
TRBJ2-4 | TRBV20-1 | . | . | TGCAGTGCTAGTGGGGGAGACAAAAACATTCAGTACTTC | CSASGGDKNIQYF
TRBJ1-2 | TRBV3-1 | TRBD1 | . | TGTGCCAGCAGCCAAGATCTAGACAGGGGGCGGCGCGCCTACACCTTC | CASSQDLDRGRRAYTF
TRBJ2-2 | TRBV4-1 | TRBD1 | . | TGCGCCAGCAGCCAGCTATCGACAGGGGTGGGTGGGGAGCTGTTTTTT | CASSQLSTGVGGELFF
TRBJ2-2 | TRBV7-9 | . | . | TGTGCCAGCAGCCGCCGGGACGTGTCCGGGGAGCTGTTTTTT | CASSRRDVSGELFF
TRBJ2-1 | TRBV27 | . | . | TGTGCCAGCAGCGTCACTAGGGGCGTCTATGAGCAGTTCTTC | CASSVTRGVYEQFF
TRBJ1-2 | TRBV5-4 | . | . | TGTGCCAGCAGCACTGACAGAAACTATGGCTACACCTTC | CASSTDRNYGYTF
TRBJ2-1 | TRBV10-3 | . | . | TGTGCCATGAAAGACAGTAACAATGAGCAGTTCTTC | CAMKDSNNEQFF
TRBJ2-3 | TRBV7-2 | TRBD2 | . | TGTGCCAGCAGCTCCGGGGGGGAGGCCACAGATACGCAGTATTTT | CASSSGGEATDTQYF
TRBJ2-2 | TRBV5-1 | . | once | TGCGCCAGCAGCCTCATACAGGGTGGCACCGGGGAGCTGTTTTTT | CASSLIQGGTGELFF
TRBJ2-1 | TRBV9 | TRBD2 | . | TGTGCCAGCAGACGCACTAGCGGGGGGACGGGAGAGCAGTTCTTC | CASRRTSGGTGEQFF
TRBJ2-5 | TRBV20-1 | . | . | TGCAGTGCCGCGGACACGAAAGAGACCCAGTACTTC | CSAADTKETQYF
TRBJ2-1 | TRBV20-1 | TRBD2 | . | TGCAGTGCTAGCATAGCGGGGGCCTCCTACAATGAGCAGTTCTTC | CSASIAGASYNEQFF
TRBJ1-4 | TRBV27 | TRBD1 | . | TGTGCCAGCAGACGGACAGGGACTAATGAAAAACTGTTTTTT | CASRRTGTNEKLFF
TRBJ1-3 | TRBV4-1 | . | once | TGCGCCAGCAGCCAGGCCGAATCTGGAAACACCATATATTTT | CASSQAESGNTIYF
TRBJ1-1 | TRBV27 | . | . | TGTGCCAGCAGTTTCATCAGTGGATTCACTGAAGCTTTCTTT | CASSFISGFTEAFF
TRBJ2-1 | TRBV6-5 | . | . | TGTGCCAGCGGTAGGGTAGGGTTTTACAATGAGCAGTTCTTC | CASGRVGFYNEQFF
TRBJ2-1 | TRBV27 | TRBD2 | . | TGTGCCAGCAGTCGACTAGCGGGAGGCCGCTCCTACAATGAGCAGTTCTTC | CASSRLAGGRSYNEQFF
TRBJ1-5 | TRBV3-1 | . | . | TGTGCCAGCAGCCAGAGTTGGCAGGGAGATCAGCCCCAGCATTTT | CASSQSWQGDQPQHF
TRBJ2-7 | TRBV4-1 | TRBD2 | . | TGCGCCAGCAGCCCCATGACTAGCGGGAGTTTGTACTTC | CASSPMTSGSLYF
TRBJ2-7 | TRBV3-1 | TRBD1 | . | TGTGCCAGCAGCGTGGGACAGGGAACTGTCGAGCAGTACTTC | CASSVGQGTVEQYF
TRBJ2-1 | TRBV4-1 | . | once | TGCGCCAGCAGTAAGAGGGAGACTTACAATGAGCAGTTCTTC | CASSKRETYNEQFF
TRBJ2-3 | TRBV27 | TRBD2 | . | TGTGCCAGCAGTTTTAGCGGGAGAGGGGATACGCAGTATTTT | CASSFSGRGDTQYF
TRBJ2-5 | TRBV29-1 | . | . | TGCAGCGTTGTTTCCCAGTACCAAGAGACCCAGTACTTC | CSVVSQYQETQYF
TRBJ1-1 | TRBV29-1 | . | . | TGCAGCGTCGCTCAGGGCGGCGCGGGCACTGAAGCTTTCTTT | CSVAQGGAGTEAFF
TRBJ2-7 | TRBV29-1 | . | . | TGCAGCGTTGCGCAAAGTCTGGCCTACGAGCAGTACTTC | CSVAQSLAYEQYF
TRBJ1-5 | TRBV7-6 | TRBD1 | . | TGTGCCAGCAGCCGGGACAGGGGGCGTCGCAATCAGCCCCAGCATTTT | CASSRDRGRRNQPQHF
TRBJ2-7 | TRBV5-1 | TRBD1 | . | TGCGCCAGCAGCTCGGGGACAGGGGAGCAGTACTTC | CASSSGTGEQYF
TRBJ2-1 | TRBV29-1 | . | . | TGCAGCGTTTTGACCGGGTTCAATGAGCAGTTCTTC | CSVLTGFNEQFF
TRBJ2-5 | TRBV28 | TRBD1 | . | TGTGCCAGCAGTTTCTCCAGGGGGCAGGAGACCCAGTACTTC | CASSFSRGQETQYF
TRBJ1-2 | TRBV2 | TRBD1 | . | TGTGCCAGCAGACCCGACAGGGCGGACGGCTACACCTTC | CASRPDRADGYTF
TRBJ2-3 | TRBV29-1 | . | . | TGCAGCGTTGAGAGGCAGACAGATACGCAGTATTTT | CSVERQTDTQYF
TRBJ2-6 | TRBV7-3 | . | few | TGTGCCAGCAGCTTTGGAAGCTCTGGGGCCAACGTCCTGACTTTC | CASSFGSSGANVLTF
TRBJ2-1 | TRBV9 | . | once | TGTGCCAGCAGCGTAGCGTCGGTGGGGGGCACTGAGCAGTTCTTC | CASSVASVGGTEQFF
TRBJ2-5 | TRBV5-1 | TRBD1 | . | TGCGCCAGCAGCTTGGCCGACAGGGGATCTCAAGAGACCCAGTACTTC | CASSLADRGSQETQYF
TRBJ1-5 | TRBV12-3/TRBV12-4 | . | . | TGTGCCAGCAGACGACAAACAGGAGGAGATCAGCCCCAGCATTTT | CASRRQTGGDQPQHF
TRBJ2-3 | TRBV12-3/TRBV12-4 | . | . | TGTGCCAGCAGCCAGCGACTAGTCGGGCGGTATTTT | CASSQRLVGRYF
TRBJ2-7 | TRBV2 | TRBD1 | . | TGTGCCAGCAGGGTGACAGGGGGATCCCACGAGCAGTACTTC | CASRVTGGSHEQYF